The 10 T cell receptor beta chains in this list originate from one sample, sequenced in a study of T cells in localized non-small cell lung cancer. Libraries were prepared by immunoSEQ multiplex PCR; TCRdb keeps only in-frame clonotypes and omits some of them. The data show 25,000 to 30,000 clones, with around 90% seen just once and about 3% held by the top ten. Sequenced here: peripheral blood, sampled before any cancer treatment. The receptors come from a woman aged 18 to 49 with stage I lung adenocarcinoma.

V gene TRBV6-6 combines with J gene TRBJ2-7; D is perhaps TRBD1 (5 bases). Per germline, CDR1 MNHNY and CDR2 SVGAGI (reference sequence). V was trimmed by 5 bases and J by 5 bases, leaving 16 bases between them. There are 14 residues in the CDR3. The CDR3, as DNA: TGTGCCAGCAGTCAGGGATTTGGCGTCGACGAGCAGTACTTC. Its translation: CASSQGFGVDEQYF.

This chain connects TRBV5-6 to TRBJ2-7; unclear D gene. The CDR3 runs 13 residues. Germline V gene sequence: CDR1 SGHDT, CDR2 YYEEEE. V was cut by 5 bases and J by 3 bases, with 12 bases left in between. The CDR3 loop reads CASSFGPNYEQYF. CDR3 in DNA: TGTGCCAGCAGTTTTGGACCGAACTACGAGCAGTACTTC.

This clone was counted a few times. The gene calls are TRBV19 and TRBJ1-1, with D hard to call. This CDR3 contains 13 residues. CDR1 is LNHDA, CDR2 SQIVND, per germline (reference sequence). Trimming cost V 3 bases and J 2 bases, with 7 bases left between them. DNA of the CDR3: TGTGCCAGTAGTATTGGGGTAAACACTGAAGCTTTCTTT. Its protein product is CASSIGVNTEAFF.

The rearrangement links TRBV5-6 to TRBJ2-7; TRBD2 aligns across 7 bases. In germline, CDR1 is SGHDT, CDR2 YYEEEE. V lost 0 bases, J lost 2 bases, and 5 bases stayed unmatched. This CDR3 contains 15 residues. CDR3 region: CASSLGGLPAYEQYF. DNA of the CDR3: TGTGCCAGCAGCTTGGGGGGACTACCCGCCTACGAGCAGTACTTC.

The J gene is TRBJ2-7, the V gene TRBV5-1; no definite D call. Trimming took 0 bases from V and 2 from J, leaving 6 bases between them. Looked up from germline, CDR1 is SGHRS and CDR2 is YFSETQ. The CDR3 has 13 amino acids. The CDR3 here is CASSLEGPYEQYF. CDR3 DNA sequence: TGCGCCAGCAGCTTGGAGGGTCCCTACGAGCAGTACTTC. Full variable domain (outside the CDR3, taken from reference TRBV5-1 and TRBJ2-7): KAGVTQTPRYLIKTRGQQVTLSCSPISGHRSVSWYQQTPGQGLQFLFEYFSETQRNKGNFPGRFSGRQFSNSRSEMNVSTLELGDSALYLCASSLEGPYEQYFGPGTRLTVT.

The sample holds one count of this clone. V usage is TRBV6-5 and J usage is TRBJ2-7, with TRBD2 as a possible D gene (5 bases). In germline, CDR1 is MNHEY, CDR2 SVGAGI. V was trimmed by 2 bases and J by 6 bases, leaving 14 bases between them. The CDR3 is 14 residues long. CDR3 coding DNA: TGTGCCAGCAGTTACCGATATTTCGGAGGCGAGCAGTACTTC. Amino acid sequence: CASSYRYFGGEQYF.

The chain employs TRBV19 and TRBJ2-7, with unresolved D. This CDR3 contains 16 residues. Germline lookup yields CDR1 LNHDA and CDR2 SQIVND (reference sequence). V was shortened by 4 bases and J by 0 bases, with 16 bases between the two germline ends. CDR3: CASSKKYRRSSYEQYF. The CDR3 nucleotides are TGTGCCAGTAGTAAAAAATATCGGAGAAGCTCCTACGAGCAGTACTTC.

This rearrangement joins TRBV7-3 to TRBJ2-1, with TRBD1 as a possible D gene (6 bases). Trimming took off 5 bases at V and 5 bases at J, with 13 bases between the two ends. The CDR3 runs 14 residues. Germline CDR1 and CDR2: SGHTA and FQGTGA. CDR3 sequence: CASSPRTDHNEQFF. The DNA of the CDR3 is TGTGCCAGCAGCCCCCGGACAGATCACAATGAGCAGTTCTTC.

This chain joins TRBV5-1 and TRBJ2-2, with D maybe TRBD1 (6 bases). V lost 4 bases and J lost 0, with 10 bases in between. Germline CDR1 SGHRS, CDR2 YFSETQ. The CDR3 runs 15 residues. The CDR3 protein is CASSPGHPNTGELFF. In DNA, the CDR3 is TGCGCCAGCAGCCCGGGACATCCGAACACCGGGGAGCTGTTTTTT. The variable domain in full, with the rest retrieved from reference TRBV5-1 and TRBJ2-2, is KAGVTQTPRYLIKTRGQQVTLSCSPISGHRSVSWYQQTPGQGLQFLFEYFSETQRNKGNFPGRFSGRQFSNSRSEMNVSTLELGDSALYLCASSPGHPNTGELFFGEGSRLTVL.

V usage is TRBV7-3 and J usage is TRBJ2-4; D could derive from TRBD1 or TRBD2 (5 bases each). The CDR3 totals 18 residues. Germline V lookup: CDR1 SGHTA, CDR2 FQGTGA. Trimming took off 5 bases at V and 6 bases at J, with 26 bases between the two ends. The CDR3 reads CASSRDAPGPPPGNIQYF. The CDR3 nucleotides are TGTGCCAGCAGCCGCGATGCCCCGGGACCGCCACCTGGAAACATTCAGTACTTC.